The present T cell receptor (beta chain) was sequenced within a study of CD8+ T cells in alopecia areata. Background on the study: Patients in the treated group were given tofacitinib by mouth, 5 to 10 mg twice a day. Patients in the study were on tofacitinib for 6 to 18 months, then off it for 6 months.

Alopecia areata patients provided lesional scalp punch biopsies and peripheral blood. Trimming took 6 bases from V and 0 from J, leaving 12 bases between them. The CDR3 has 15 residues. Germline V gene sequence: CDR1 MNHEY, CDR2 SMNVEV (reference sequence). TCR sequencing used cDNA made by reverse transcription of extracted RNA. This table comes from immunoSEQ multiplex PCR, and its TCRdb copy is limited to in-frame clones, with some not included. The data contain about 7,900 clones, roughly 55% of them singletons. The rearrangement joins TRBV27 to TRBJ1-3, with D maybe TRBD1 (5 bases). The sample here was skin, taken at week 0. This receptor was taken from a human donor with alopecia areata. The CDR3 is CASSLDGGSGNTIYF. As DNA, the CDR3 is TGTGCCAGCAGCCTTGACGGGGGCTCTGGAAACACCATATATTTT.